This entry concerns a single TCR beta chain. In the CD4+ fraction, cells were divided into CD45RA+ naive and CD45RA-negative memory subsets. This specimen belongs to a study of shared clonotypes between healthy human individuals. Assay: immunoSEQ multiplex PCR; the TCRdb copy retains only in-frame clones and omits some. The repertoire includes over a million clones, under 80% of them detected once, and approximately 1.5% sits in the top ten. This CDR3 is 14 amino acids long. Per the germline V gene, CDR1 is MNHEY and CDR2 is SVGAGI. V lost 6 bases and J lost 4, with 13 bases in between. This chain links TRBV6-5 with TRBJ2-1; no clear D. This clonotype originated in a man in his late teens or twenties in good health. The sample consisted of memory CD4+ T cells sorted from blood. Stated subset: CD45RA-negative fraction. The CDR3 DNA is TGTGCCAGCAGCTCTCGCCTAGAGTACAATGAGCAGTTCTTC. Encoded protein: CASSSRLEYNEQFF.